This TCR beta chain appears in the sequencing data of a study of T cells in Graves' hyperthyroidism and ophthalmopathy. Inclusion characteristics of ophthalmopathy patients comprised a Clinical Activity Score of at least 3, a NOSPECS grade of at least 4, and duration under 3 months. On the basis of clinical symptoms, serum thyroxine and TRAb, thyroid ultrasound and orbital computed tomography, diagnoses were made. This clonotype occurred a few times. Its specificity is not known. Amplified regions were TCR beta CDR3 sequences from RNA transcripts. HTBI primers were employed in a first-round RT-PCR of the TCR CDR3. MiXCR was run by TCRdb on the multiplex PCR reads, yielding one entry per CDR3 protein. The profile shows about 600,000 distinct CDR3 sequences, about a sixth of them singletons. Study-wide results and caveats: Blood also held most thyroid clonotypes expanded beyond 0.001.

What was sequenced was blood. The TCR comes from a woman in her 40s with Graves' ophthalmopathy.

CDR3 loop: CSVEGGSIYEQFF. The CDR3 bases are TGCAGCGTTGAGGGCGGGAGTATCTATGAGCAGTTCTTC. The V call is TRBV29-1, the J call TRBJ2-1, with TRBD2 matching 7 bases. V dropped 3 bases and J dropped 8; count of bases not matched to a gene: 7. This CDR3 is 13 amino acids long. CDR1 is SQVTM and CDR2 is ANQGSEA in the germline V gene.